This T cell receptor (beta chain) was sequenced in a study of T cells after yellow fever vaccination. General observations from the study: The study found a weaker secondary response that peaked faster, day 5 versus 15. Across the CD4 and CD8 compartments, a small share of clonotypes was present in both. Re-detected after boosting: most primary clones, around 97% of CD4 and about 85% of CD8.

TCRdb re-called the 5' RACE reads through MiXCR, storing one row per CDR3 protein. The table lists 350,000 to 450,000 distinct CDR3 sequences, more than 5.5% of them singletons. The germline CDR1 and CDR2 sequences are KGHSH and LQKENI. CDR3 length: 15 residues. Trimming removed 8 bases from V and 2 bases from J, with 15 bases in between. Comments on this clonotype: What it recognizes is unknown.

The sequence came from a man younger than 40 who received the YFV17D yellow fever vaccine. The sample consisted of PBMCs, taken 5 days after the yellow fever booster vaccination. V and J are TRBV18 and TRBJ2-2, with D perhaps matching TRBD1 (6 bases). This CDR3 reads CASTEGVTNTGELFF. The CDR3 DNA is TGTGCCAGCACAGAGGGGGTGACCAACACCGGGGAGCTGTTTTTT.